Following are 5 T cell receptor beta chains from one sample sequenced in a study of OX40 agonist ivuxolimab in advanced cancers. The table came from immunoSEQ multiplex PCR; TCRdb's copy has only in-frame clones and leaves some out. The sample includes 65,000 to 90,000 clones, 75% to 90% of them seen just once. The source was CD4+ or CD8+ T cells sorted from blood, collected in a trial of the OX40 agonist ivuxolimab. The receptors come from an adult with an advanced solid tumor such as melanoma, head and neck, liver or kidney cancer.

The V call is TRBV4-1, the J call TRBJ1-2; 10 nucleotides align to TRBD1. There are 14 residues in the CDR3. Trimming at V came to 6 bases and at J to 2 bases, leaving 3 bases not matched to a gene. Germline values: CDR1 MGHRA, CDR2 YSYEKL. The CDR3 coding sequence is TGCGCCAGCAGGCCGGGACAGGGGAACTATGGCTACACCTTC. Residues: CASRPGQGNYGYTF.

The CDR3, as DNA: TGTGCCAGCAGTCCCACTCTCCTTAATGAAAAACTGTTTTTT. It is translated as CASSPTLLNEKLFF. J is TRBJ1-4 and V is TRBV27; D remains unclear. Germline values: CDR1 MNHEY, CDR2 SMNVEV (reference sequence). Deletions cut 5 bases from V and 4 bases from J, with 11 bases between. The CDR3 is made up of 14 amino acids. The variable domain in full, with the rest retrieved from reference TRBV27 and TRBJ1-4, is EAQVTQNPRYLITVTGKKLTVTCSQNMNHEYMSWYRQDPGLGLRQIYYSMNVEVTDKGDVPEGYKVSRKEKRNFPLILESPSPNQTSLYFCASSPTLLNEKLFFGSGTQLSVL.

The chain is built from TRBV7-9 and TRBJ2-1, with a tentative D call TRBD2 (5 bases). The CDR3 extends over 13 amino acids. V was shortened by 2 bases and J by 7 bases, with 9 bases between the two germline ends. Germline assignment: CDR1 SEHNR and CDR2 FQNEAQ (reference sequence). As DNA, the CDR3 is TGTGCCAGCAGCTTATTTCGGGAAAATGAGCAGTTCTTC. Translation gives CASSLFRENEQFF. Combining the CDR3 with reference TRBV7-9 and TRBJ2-1 gives the whole variable domain DTGVSQNPRHKITKRGQNVTFRCDPISEHNRLYWYRQTLGQGPEFLTYFQNEAQLEKSRLLSDRFSAERPKGSFSTLEIQRTEQGDSAMYLCASSLFRENEQFFGPGTRLTVL.

This clone was recorded a few times. The chain links TRBV6-1 to TRBJ1-2, with a tentative D call TRBD1 (6 bases). The CDR3 totals 13 residues. The V gene lost 2 bases and the J gene lost 7 bases, with 11 bases spanning the gap. CDR1 MNHNS and CDR2 SASEGT come from the germline V gene. In DNA form, the CDR3 reads TGTGCCAGCAGTGAACGGGGAGGGGGTGGCTACACCTTC. It translates to CASSERGGGGYTF.

V is TRBV30 and J is TRBJ2-3; weak D call: TRBD1 (6 bases). This CDR3 comprises 15 residues. V lost 1 base, J lost 2 bases, and 13 bases lay in between. Germline assignment: CDR1 GTSNPN and CDR2 SVGIG (reference sequence). The DNA for the CDR3 is TGTGCCTGGAGTGGGGGGCAGGGGTCCACAGATACGCAGTATTTT. Amino acids: CAWSGGQGSTDTQYF. Full variable domain (rest looked up from reference TRBV30 and TRBJ2-3): SQTIHQWPATLVQPVGSPLSLECTVEGTSNPNLYWYRQAAGRGLQLLFYSVGIGQISSEVPQNLSASRPQDRQFILSSKKLLLSDSGFYLCAWSGGQGSTDTQYFGPGTRLTVL.